A single sample gave rise to the 10 T cell receptor beta chains below, sequenced in a study of response to subunit inactivated influenza vaccine. TCRdb itself ran the RT-PCR reads through MiXCR, one entry per CDR3 protein. The sample lists 450,000 to 600,000 distinct CDR3 sequences, approximately 6.9% seen once, with around 14% in the top ten. The sample in question was PBMCs from blood, obtained about 23 months after vaccination. These receptors all stem from a man between 45 and 75 years old who received an inactivated influenza vaccine.

This clonotype has only a few counts. The chain uses TRBV18 and TRBJ2-1; D remains ambiguous. Germline values: CDR1 KGHSH, CDR2 LQKENI. V was pared by 0 bases and J by 6 bases, with 6 bases between. The CDR3 extends over 13 amino acids. The CDR3 DNA sequence: TGTGCCAGCTCACCACCCCTGGCCAATGAGCAGTTCTTC. It encodes CASSPPLANEQFF.

The chain carries TRBV7-6 and TRBJ2-2; maybe TRBD2 (6 bases). Looked up from germline, CDR1 is SGHVS and CDR2 is FNYEAQ. The CDR3 has 14 residues. Trimming removed 4 bases at V and 6 bases at J, with 12 bases between. The CDR3 protein is CASSWAREAGELFF. As DNA, the CDR3 is TGTGCCAGCAGCTGGGCCAGGGAGGCCGGGGAGCTGTTTTTT.

V usage is TRBV28 and J usage is TRBJ2-7; 12 bases agree with TRBD2. CDR1 and CDR2 from the germline V gene are MDHEN and SYDVKM. The V gene end was trimmed by 3 bases and the J gene end by 5 bases; junction bases not matched to a gene: 11. The CDR3 runs 17 residues. Here the CDR3 reads CASSLSLAGGPQHEQYF. CDR3 DNA: TGTGCCAGCAGTTTGTCTCTAGCGGGAGGGCCGCAGCACGAGCAGTACTTC.

The chain combines TRBV7-9 with TRBJ2-7; 8 bases fit TRBD1. CDR3 length equals 15 residues. Germline trimming cut 4 bases from V and 2 bases from J; bases unmatched to any gene: 7. Germline values: CDR1 SEHNR, CDR2 FQNEAQ (reference sequence). The DNA of the CDR3 is TGTGCCAGCAGCTCCTATGACAGGGGCCCCTACGAGCAGTACTTC. It is translated as CASSSYDRGPYEQYF.

This clonotype was counted only a few times. The chain employs TRBV30 and TRBJ2-1, with D possibly TRBD2 on 6 matching bases. V was clipped by 0 bases and J by 3 bases, with 12 bases between them. Germline values: CDR1 GTSNPN, CDR2 SVGIG (reference sequence). There are 15 residues in the CDR3. DNA for the CDR3: TGTGCCTGGAGTGTGGGTAGCGGCCTCTACAATGAGCAGTTCTTC. Its translation is CAWSVGSGLYNEQFF.

This clonotype has just a few counts. V gene TRBV28 combines with J gene TRBJ2-3; D possibly corresponds to TRBD2 (5 bases). The V end lost 1 base, the J end lost 1 base, and 9 bases lay between the germline ends. The CDR3 covers 15 residues. CDR1 is MDHEN, CDR2 SYDVKM, per germline. CDR3 region: CASSLLALGTDTQYF. The CDR3 DNA follows: TGTGCCAGCAGTTTATTAGCGTTGGGCACAGATACGCAGTATTTT.

The chain employs TRBV7-3 and TRBJ2-1, with 7 positions matching TRBD2. There are 16 residues in the CDR3. V lost 2 bases, J lost 6 bases, and 10 bases stayed unmatched. The V gene's germline CDR1 is SGHTA and CDR2 FQGTGA. The CDR3 sequence is CASSLLASGAVNEQFF. The CDR3 bases are TGTGCCAGCAGCTTATTGGCTAGCGGAGCCGTCAATGAGCAGTTCTTC.

This clonotype was detected ten times or more. The rearrangement joins TRBV3-1 to TRBJ1-5, with D unresolved. Germline assignment: CDR1 LGHDT and CDR2 YNNKEL (reference sequence). The CDR3 runs 17 residues. Trimming shortened V by 1 base and J by 3 bases, and 16 bases separated the two germline ends. CDR3 residues: CASSQVERPVYNQPQHF. CDR3 bases: TGTGCCAGCAGCCAAGTCGAAAGGCCAGTATACAATCAGCCCCAGCATTTT.

Details on this clonotype: A read error may produce the germline difference seen at one junction end. This chain connects TRBV7-2 to TRBJ2-5, with 9 bases fitting TRBD2. The CDR3 extends over 16 amino acids. CDR1 is SGHTA and CDR2 is FQGNSA in the germline V gene. CDR3 protein: CASSLAASGAQETQYF. The CDR3 nucleotides are TGTGCCAGCAGCCTAGCCGCTAGCGGGGCCCAAGAGACCCAGTACTTC.

This clonotype has a handful of counts. The rearrangement joins TRBV5-1 to TRBJ2-1; 14 bases align to TRBD2. Trimming took 3 bases from V and 9 from J; bases not matched to a gene: 5. From germline, CDR1 is SGHRS and CDR2 YFSETQ. This CDR3 region has 15 residues. Here the CDR3 reads CASSSTSGRASEQFF. The CDR3 DNA sequence: TGCGCCAGCAGCTCGACTAGCGGGAGGGCGTCTGAGCAGTTCTTC. Supplemented by reference TRBV5-1 and TRBJ2-1, the full variable domain reads KAGVTQTPRYLIKTRGQQVTLSCSPISGHRSVSWYQQTPGQGLQFLFEYFSETQRNKGNFPGRFSGRQFSNSRSEMNVSTLELGDSALYLCASSSTSGRASEQFFGPGTRLTVL.